A single sample is the source of the 24 T cell receptor beta chains below, sequenced in a study of CD8 T cells in Susac syndrome. After extraction with the RNeasy kit, 0.5 to 1 ug of the RNA was reverse transcribed using random hexamers. TCRdb re-called the immunoSEQ multiplex PCR reads with MiXCR, one entry per CDR3 protein. The table has about 150,000 distinct CDR3 sequences, about 94% seen once; the top ten hold 0.2% to 0.25%. The sample comprised CD8+ T cells from PBMCs. The source of these receptors is a human donor with multiple sclerosis.

The V gene is TRBV13, the J gene TRBJ2-4; TRBD2 matches at 8 bases. The CDR3 sequence is 16 residues long. V lost 2 bases, J lost 6 bases, and 9 bases stayed unmatched. Germline V gene lookup returns CDR1 PRHDT and CDR2 FYEKMQ (reference sequence). Here the CDR3 DNA reads TGTGCCAGCAGCTTACGGGGTGCGGGGGGCAGAAACATTCAGTACTTC. It encodes CASSLRGAGGRNIQYF.

The rearrangement uses TRBV7-9 and TRBJ2-1; tentatively, D is TRBD1 (6 bases). V gave up 5 bases and J gave up 7 bases, with 18 bases separating them. Germline CDR1 and CDR2: SEHNR and FQNEAQ (reference sequence). This CDR3 contains 15 residues. As DNA, the CDR3 is TGTGCCAGCAGCCCAGGGACACCGGGTGGGAATGAGCAGTTCTTC. Protein sequence: CASSPGTPGGNEQFF. Drawing the rest from reference TRBV7-9 and TRBJ2-1, the complete variable domain is DTGVSQNPRHKITKRGQNVTFRCDPISEHNRLYWYRQTLGQGPEFLTYFQNEAQLEKSRLLSDRFSAERPKGSFSTLEIQRTEQGDSAMYLCASSPGTPGGNEQFFGPGTRLTVL.

This clonotype was detected once. The V gene is TRBV4-3, the J gene TRBJ2-2; D is unclear. The CDR3 covers 18 residues. From germline, CDR1 is LGHNA and CDR2 YSLEER. Trimming stripped 0 bases from V and 1 base from J, with 15 bases between. The CDR3 protein is CASSQDSLTTENTGELFF. The CDR3 DNA reads TGCGCCAGCAGCCAAGATTCCCTCACTACAGAGAACACCGGGGAGCTGTTTTTT.

The J gene is TRBJ1-2, the V gene TRBV29-1; D perhaps matches TRBD1 (5 bases). Germline V CDR1 and CDR2: SQVTM, ANQGSEA. Trimming removed 1 base from V and 4 bases from J, with 16 bases in between. CDR3 size: 15 residues. CDR3 bases: TGCAGCGTTGAAGTGGAAACGAGGGGAAGCTATGGCTACACCTTC. It encodes CSVEVETRGSYGYTF.

The CDR3 region has the DNA TGTGCCAGCAGTTTACCTTCGTACGAGCAGTACTTC. This sequence encodes CASSLPSYEQYF. The chain joins TRBV12-3 or TRBV12-4 to TRBJ2-7; no definite D call. This CDR3 region has 12 residues. Trimming removed 2 bases at V and 4 bases at J, with 6 bases between.

Here the CDR3 DNA reads TGCAGCGTTGACGTAACAGGGTACTCCTACGAGCAGTACTTC. This translates into CSVDVTGYSYEQYF. The V call is TRBV29-1, the J call TRBJ2-7; tentative D call: TRBD1 (6 bases). The V and J ends lost 3 bases and 0 bases respectively, with 12 bases between them. Germline CDR1 reads SQVTM; CDR2 reads ANQGSEA. The CDR3 contains 14 residues.

The CDR3 coding sequence is TGTGCCAGCAGCCAAGATAGACCGGGGGGGCGGGAGACCCAGTACTTC. Its protein is CASSQDRPGGRETQYF. This sequence joins TRBV3-1 and TRBJ2-5, with 8 bases identical to TRBD2. The length of the CDR3 is 16 residues. Trimming removed 0 bases from V and 5 bases from J; junction bases left unmatched: 8. From germline, CDR1 is LGHDT and CDR2 YNNKEL (reference sequence).

The chain combines TRBV9 with TRBJ2-2; a possible D gene is TRBD2 (5 bases). The V end lost 0 bases, the J end lost 8 bases, and 8 bases lay between the germline ends. This CDR3 has 13 residues. Germline CDR1 reads SGDLS; CDR2 reads YYNGEE. The DNA for the CDR3 is TGTGCCAGCAGCGTAGGCCTAGCAGGGGAGCTGTTTTTT. It codes for CASSVGLAGELFF.

This chain uses TRBV9 with TRBJ1-2, with a weak D call TRBD1 (5 bases). V dropped 3 bases and J dropped 8 bases, with 17 bases sitting between them. There are 14 residues in the CDR3. The germline gives CDR1 SGDLS, CDR2 YYNGEE. The CDR3 region has the DNA TGTGCCAGCAGCGCAACCGGGGCCTGGCGGGGCTACACCTTC. Protein product: CASSATGAWRGYTF.

The chain recombines TRBV12-3 or TRBV12-4 with TRBJ1-5; TRBD1 matches 7 bases. This CDR3 contains 18 residues. V was clipped by 5 bases and J by 0 bases; unmatched bases: 13. The CDR3 nucleotides read TGTGCCAGCAGTACACAGGAAGGGACAGTTTATAGCAATCAGCCCCAGCATTTT. The encoded protein is CASSTQEGTVYSNQPQHF.

The table lists this clonotype with a count of one. This chain uses TRBV13 with TRBJ2-5; D is undetermined. Trimming cost V 5 bases and J 8 bases, with 15 bases left between them. The CDR3 extends over 13 amino acids. The germline V gene has CDR1 PRHDT and CDR2 FYEKMQ (reference sequence). The CDR3 coding sequence is TGTGCCAGCAGCGCAAAGGCCTACATAACCCAGTACTTC. Its protein product is CASSAKAYITQYF.

The gene calls are TRBV4-1 and TRBJ1-1; 8 nucleotides line up with TRBD1. V trimming: 4 bases; J trimming: 0 bases; junction bases outside the gene matches: 4. Germline assignment: CDR1 MGHRA and CDR2 YSYEKL. This CDR3 has 15 residues. This CDR3 reads CASSPGQVMNTEAFF. Here the CDR3 DNA reads TGCGCCAGCAGCCCGGGACAGGTGATGAACACTGAAGCTTTCTTT.

DNA for the CDR3: TGCAGCGTTTCCGCGGAGAGCACAGATACGCAGTATTTT. Residues: CSVSAESTDTQYF. The rearrangement links TRBV29-1 to TRBJ2-3; D gene uncertain. The length of the CDR3 is 13 residues. Trimming removed 5 bases at V and 0 bases at J, with 9 bases between. From germline, CDR1 is SQVTM and CDR2 ANQGSEA.

This chain links TRBV7-9 with TRBJ2-6; D is unresolved. CDR3 length: 12 residues. V lost 9 bases, J lost 1 base, and 4 bases lay in between. Germline V gives CDR1 SEHNR, CDR2 FQNEAQ (reference sequence). CDR3 coding DNA: TGTGCCAGAGAGTCTGGGGCCAACGTCCTGACTTTC. Its translation is CARESGANVLTF.

The rearrangement uses TRBV24-1 and TRBJ2-1; D call uncertain. In germline, CDR1 is KGHDR, CDR2 SFDVKD. The length of the CDR3 is 14 residues. Trimming removed 3 bases from V and 7 bases from J, with 12 bases in between. DNA for the CDR3: TGTGCCACCAGTGATAAGGCCCTCGGGAATGAGCAGTTCTTC. Amino acids: CATSDKALGNEQFF.

The chain recombines TRBV3-1 with TRBJ2-7, with 8 bases aligning to TRBD1. Losses at the gene ends were 4 bases for V and 4 bases for J; bases not matched to a gene: 6. This CDR3 contains 14 residues. Germline V gene data show CDR1 as LGHDT and CDR2 as YNNKEL (reference sequence). CDR3 in DNA: TGTGCCAGCAGCCTTGCCGGGACAGGTTACGAGCAGTACTTC. It encodes CASSLAGTGYEQYF.

The chain employs TRBV15 and TRBJ2-1, with D unresolved. With 3 bases removed from V and 5 bases from J, the gap between germline ends came to 5 bases. The CDR3 consists of 12 residues. CDR1 LNHNV and CDR2 YYDKDF come from the germline V gene (reference sequence). The CDR3 nucleotides read TGTGCCACCAGCAGCTTGAACAATGAGCAGTTCTTC. Translation: CATSSLNNEQFF.

The gene calls are TRBV7-9 and TRBJ2-7; TRBD1 agrees at 9 bases. Unmatched junction bases numbered 7, after V lost 5 bases and J lost 2 bases. The CDR3 contains 15 residues. CDR1 SEHNR and CDR2 FQNEAQ come from the germline V gene (reference sequence). CDR3: CASSPPDRGAYEQYF. In DNA, the CDR3 is TGTGCCAGCAGCCCACCGGACAGGGGAGCCTACGAGCAGTACTTC.

The rearrangement links TRBV24-1 to TRBJ1-1; D is undetermined. The CDR3 spans 20 residues. Germline assignment: CDR1 KGHDR and CDR2 SFDVKD. V lost 1 base, J lost 0 bases, and 23 bases lay in between. In nucleotides, the CDR3 is TGTGCCACCAGTGATTTATCCCCCCAGGAATGGGATCAGATGAACACTGAAGCTTTCTTT. Translation gives CATSDLSPQEWDQMNTEAFF.

This chain connects TRBV12-3 or TRBV12-4 to TRBJ1-2; D not resolved. With 6 bases removed from V and 8 bases from J, the gap between germline ends came to 10 bases. The CDR3 spans 11 residues. This CDR3 reads CASRTPGGYTF. CDR3 sequence (DNA): TGTGCCAGCAGGACACCTGGGGGCTACACCTTC.

This chain joins TRBV25-1 and TRBJ2-7; TRBD1 might be the D (7 bases). The CDR3 covers 14 residues. Trimming stripped 3 bases from V and 2 bases from J, with 11 bases between. Per germline, CDR1 MGHDK and CDR2 SYGVNS. The CDR3 sequence: CASSDGGTAYEQYF. The DNA for the CDR3 is TGTGCCAGCAGTGATGGGGGGACAGCCTACGAGCAGTACTTC.

The sample holds one count of this clonotype. This chain uses TRBV13 with TRBJ1-3; 7 nucleotides align to TRBD1. V gave up 5 bases and J gave up 2 bases; unmatched junction bases: 6. Germline V gene data show CDR1 as PRHDT and CDR2 as FYEKMQ (reference sequence). This CDR3 has 15 residues. The CDR3 here is CASSLRQGAGNTIYF. CDR3 nucleotide sequence: TGTGCCAGCAGCCTCCGACAGGGCGCTGGAAACACCATATATTTT.

V usage is TRBV9 and J usage is TRBJ1-2; D remains ambiguous. CDR3 size: 11 residues. Germline lookup yields CDR1 SGDLS and CDR2 YYNGEE. Trimming pared 0 bases from V and 8 bases from J, leaving 5 bases between. CDR3 in DNA: TGTGCCAGCAGCGTAGGAATGGGCTACACCTTC. Translated, it gives CASSVGMGYTF.

The rearrangement links TRBV12-3 or TRBV12-4 to TRBJ2-7; D gene ambiguous. V was cut by 3 bases and J by 3 bases, with 9 bases left in between. The CDR3 is 13 residues long. Here the CDR3 DNA reads TGTGCCAGCAGTTTCCAGGAGAACTACGAGCAGTACTTC. Its translation: CASSFQENYEQYF.